The T cell receptor beta chain described here comes from a study of CD8 T cells in ankylosing spondylitis. General study points: CD8+ by phenotype, disease-linked clones were relatively rare in peripheral blood. Within ankylosing spondylitis blood, a TCR beta motif made up of several highly homologous variants appeared to be characteristic. The authors reported significant enrichment of disease-linked clones in matched ankylosing spondylitis synovial fluid.

The authors made TCR beta libraries by quantitative 5'-RACE with molecular barcodes. Each CDR3 protein is one row after TCRdb ran MiXCR on the 5' RACE reads. The sample holds roughly 670,000 distinct CDR3 sequences; roughly 20% are singletons and the top ten take 15% to 20%. This clonotype was seen only a few times. The target antigen is unknown. Trimming cost V 5 bases and J 0 bases; bases outside gene matches: 13. This CDR3 is built from 21 residues. Germline CDR1 and CDR2: MNHNS and SASEGT. Specimen: blood, either unsorted or a sorted T cell fraction (not recorded which). This receptor was taken from a male donor with ankylosing spondylitis. This chain uses TRBV6-1 with TRBJ2-2, with 15 bases fitting TRBD2. The CDR3 spells CASSKRGLGLAGGSNTGELFF. For the CDR3, the DNA is TGTGCCAGCAGTAAACGGGGACTGGGACTAGCGGGAGGCTCGAACACCGGGGAGCTGTTTTTT.